A selection of T cell receptor beta chains follows, all from one sample in a study of T-cell reconstitution after alpha-beta-depleted transplantation in children. TCRdb recomputed calls from the PCR reads with MiXCR, one row per CDR3 protein. The sample lists just over 950,000 distinct CDR3 sequences, about 31% occurring once. Here the sequenced sample was PBMCs, mostly from graft donor cells, taken 360 days after TCRalphabeta/CD19-depleted stem cell transplant. These receptors came from a boy younger than two who had a stem cell transplant for SCID, so the T cells may come from the graft donor. The CDR3 runs from the conserved cysteine through the conserved F or W. The D gene is left open where the match is weak. Where a row states a size, it is once, few, many or the class of an expanded clone; other rows omit it.

j_call,d_call,v_call,clone_size,cdr3_nt,cdr3_aa
TRBJ2-7,.,TRBV20-1,few,TGCAGTGCTGTATCCTCGCCCTACGAGCAGTACTTC,CSAVSSPYEQYF
TRBJ2-2,TRBD1,TRBV24-1,.,TGTGCCACCAGTGATCCCGGACAGGGGAACGGGGAGCTGTTTTTT,CATSDPGQGNGELFF
TRBJ2-3,TRBD2,TRBV4-3,.,TGCGCCAGCAGCCAAGGTCGTACTAGCGGGACAGATACGCAGTATTTT,CASSQGRTSGTDTQYF
TRBJ2-1,TRBD1,TRBV15,few,TGTGCCACCAGCAGCTTTTCAGGGGGCGCGGGTGAGCAGTTCTTC,CATSSFSGGAGEQFF
TRBJ2-7,.,TRBV7-2,few,TGTGCCAGCAGCTACAACGGGATCTCCTCGGAGCAGTACTTC,CASSYNGISSEQYF
TRBJ2-5,.,TRBV12-3/TRBV12-4,few,TGTGCCAGCAGTTTAAGAGGATGGCAAGAGACCCAGTACTTC,CASSLRGWQETQYF
TRBJ2-7,.,TRBV6-1,.,TGTGCCAGCCGACCAGGCCAAGGTGTCTACGAGCAGTACTTC,CASRPGQGVYEQYF
TRBJ2-3,TRBD2,TRBV20-1,.,TGCAGTGCTAATAGCGGGGGGGTCGTTGATACGCAGTATTTT,CSANSGGVVDTQYF
TRBJ2-5,.,TRBV6-1,.,TGTGCCAGCAGTCTCATCTCCGGCCCCAGGGAGACCCAGTACTTC,CASSLISGPRETQYF
TRBJ1-1,.,TRBV11-2,.,TGTGCCAGCAGCTACCGGCCGGGGGCGAACACTGAAGCTTTCTTT,CASSYRPGANTEAFF
TRBJ2-5,TRBD2,TRBV5-1,few,TGCGCCAGCAGCTTGCAAACACTAGCGGGGGAGACCCAGTACTTC,CASSLQTLAGETQYF
TRBJ2-7,TRBD2,TRBV4-2,.,TGTGCCAGCAGCCAAGTGGGGGGGAACTCCTACGAGCAGTACTTC,CASSQVGGNSYEQYF
TRBJ2-1,TRBD2,TRBV7-8,few,TGTGCCAGCAGCCTACTCTGGGGGACTAGCGGGCGAAGCTCCTACAATGAGCAGTTCTTC,CASSLLWGTSGRSSYNEQFF
TRBJ1-5,.,TRBV12-5,.,TGTGCTAGTGGTTTGGTACAACAGACCTATGGCAATCAGCCCCAGCATTTT,CASGLVQQTYGNQPQHF
TRBJ2-7,.,TRBV5-1,few,TGCGCCAGCAGCCGGACAGCCCCCTACGAGCAGTACTTC,CASSRTAPYEQYF
TRBJ1-2,.,TRBV10-3,.,TGTGCCATCAGTGAGTCGGTCCCTATGTTGGGCTACACCTTC,CAISESVPMLGYTF
TRBJ2-3,TRBD2,TRBV24-1,few,TGTGCCACCAGTGAGGGCCAGCGGGGTCCCACAGATACGCAGTATTTT,CATSEGQRGPTDTQYF
TRBJ2-5,.,TRBV20-1,few,TGCAGTGCTAGTACCTCCGGTGAGACCCAGTACTTC,CSASTSGETQYF
TRBJ1-1,.,TRBV6-5,.,TGTGCCAGCAGTTACAATTGGGATAGGGCAAAGATCACTGAAGCTTTCTTT,CASSYNWDRAKITEAFF
TRBJ1-4,TRBD1,TRBV6-5,.,TGTGCCAGCAGTTCAAACAGGGGGGTTAATGAAAAACTGTTTTTT,CASSSNRGVNEKLFF
TRBJ2-7,TRBD1,TRBV11-2,once,TGTGCCAGCAGCTTAGTGCCGGGACAGGTCTCCTACGAGCAGTACTTC,CASSLVPGQVSYEQYF
TRBJ2-7,.,TRBV7-9,few,TGTGCCAGCAGCTTAACCCGGGACCCACCCTACGAGCAGTACTTC,CASSLTRDPPYEQYF
TRBJ2-1,TRBD2,TRBV5-1,few,TGCGCCAGCAGCTTCGAGCGGGGGGGAGATAATGAGCAGTTCTTC,CASSFERGGDNEQFF
TRBJ1-4,.,TRBV15,.,TGTGCCACCAGCCCAACAAATGAAAAACTGTTTTTT,CATSPTNEKLFF
TRBJ1-1,.,TRBV5-1,few,TGCGCCAGCAGCTCGTACCAGGGAGGGAACACTGAAGCTTTCTTT,CASSSYQGGNTEAFF
TRBJ1-1,.,TRBV5-5,.,TGTGCCAGCAGCTTCCTGGCAGGGCAGAACACTGAAGCTTTCTTT,CASSFLAGQNTEAFF
TRBJ2-5,.,TRBV15,few,TGTGCCACCAGCAGAGTATCTAGGAGAGAGACCCAGTACTTC,CATSRVSRRETQYF
TRBJ1-2,.,TRBV27,.,TGTGCCAGCAGTTCCGGGGCGGGTGGCTACACCTTC,CASSSGAGGYTF
TRBJ2-7,.,TRBV6-6,.,TGTGCCAGCAGTTACGCAGGGGTCTACGAGCAGTACTTC,CASSYAGVYEQYF
TRBJ2-1,.,TRBV5-1,many,TGCGCCAGCAGCTTGAGGTTCCCTAGCTCCTACAATGAGCAGTTCTTC,CASSLRFPSSYNEQFF
TRBJ1-5,TRBD1,TRBV10-2,few,TGCGCCAGCAGTGCACGGGACAGCCTTCATCAGCCCCAGCATTTT,CASSARDSLHQPQHF
TRBJ2-3,.,TRBV2,.,TGTGCCAGCAACCCACCGCCGGGGATAGATACGCAGTATTTT,CASNPPPGIDTQYF
TRBJ2-3,.,TRBV5-1,many,TGCGCCAGCAGCTTGCACTTCTACAGCACAGATACGCAGTATTTT,CASSLHFYSTDTQYF
TRBJ2-1,.,TRBV7-7,.,TGTGCCAGCAGCTTAACCCCCTCCACGAATGAGCAGTTCTTC,CASSLTPSTNEQFF
TRBJ2-1,TRBD1,TRBV7-9,.,TGTGCCAGCAGCTTAGCGCATGGGACAGGGACCTACAATGAGCAGTTCTTC,CASSLAHGTGTYNEQFF
TRBJ2-5,.,TRBV28,.,TGTGCCAGCAGGAGGGGACGGCAAGAGACCCAGTACTTC,CASRRGRQETQYF
TRBJ2-3,TRBD1,TRBV20-1,.,TGCAGTGCTACGTTCGACAGGGCGGCAGATACGCAGTATTTT,CSATFDRAADTQYF
TRBJ1-2,.,TRBV12-3/TRBV12-4,.,TGTGCCAGCAGTTCCACGACACGGTCCTATGGCTACACCTTC,CASSSTTRSYGYTF
TRBJ2-5,.,TRBV29-1,few,TGCAGCGTTGAAGGGCCCGATCCAGAGACCCAGTACTTC,CSVEGPDPETQYF
TRBJ2-2,.,TRBV20-1,few,TGCAGTGCTAGAGCCCGGCGGGCCACCGGGGAGCTGTTTTTT,CSARARRATGELFF
TRBJ2-3,.,TRBV12-3/TRBV12-4,few,TGTGCCAGCAGACCACAGGGTACAGATACGCAGTATTTT,CASRPQGTDTQYF
TRBJ1-1,.,TRBV7-3,few,TGTGCCAGCAGCTTAAATCCGGGGTATGAAGCTTTCTTT,CASSLNPGYEAFF
TRBJ2-7,.,TRBV6-1,.,TGTGCCAGCAGGGCTCGGGGTCAGCTTCTGGTCTACGAGCAGTACTTC,CASRARGQLLVYEQYF
TRBJ2-1,TRBD1,TRBV30,.,TGTGCCTGGGGTACAGGACAGGGCGTCCAGTTCTTC,CAWGTGQGVQFF
TRBJ2-5,.,TRBV9,many,TGTGCCAGCAGGCGGACTGAACAAGAGACCCAGTACTTC,CASRRTEQETQYF
TRBJ2-2,.,TRBV29-1,few,TGCAGCGCTCTCAGGGGGGTGGCCGGGGAGCTGTTTTTT,CSALRGVAGELFF
TRBJ2-7,.,TRBV15,.,TGTGCCACCAGCAGAGATCGAAAGGGGCCCTACGAGCAGTACTTC,CATSRDRKGPYEQYF
TRBJ2-3,.,TRBV7-9,.,TGTGCCAGCAGCTTAGGATGGGGGAGCACAGATACGCAGTATTTT,CASSLGWGSTDTQYF
TRBJ2-3,TRBD2,TRBV20-1,few,TGCAGTGCTAGTACTAGCGGGGGGAGATTTATTAGCACAGATACGCAGTATTTT,CSASTSGGRFISTDTQYF
TRBJ2-2,.,TRBV5-1,few,TGCGCCAGCAGCCAACAGGGCCCCGGGGAGCTGTTTTTT,CASSQQGPGELFF
TRBJ2-7,TRBD1,TRBV12-3/TRBV12-4,few,TGTGCCAGCAGTTCTCAGCCGGGACAGAGCTTCGCGCAGTACTTC,CASSSQPGQSFAQYF
TRBJ2-7,TRBD1,TRBV29-1,.,TGCAGCGTTGAAGATTACCCCGGGACAGGGAACTACGAGCAGTACTTC,CSVEDYPGTGNYEQYF
TRBJ2-1,TRBD2,TRBV27,few,TGTGCCAGCACCCCATCGGCGGGGGGGAGAGCGTATGAGCAGTTCTTC,CASTPSAGGRAYEQFF
TRBJ1-6,.,TRBV20-1,.,TGCAGTGCCGGGACGGGTATGGGGATTTCACCCCTCCACTTT,CSAGTGMGISPLHF
TRBJ2-1,.,TRBV15,.,TGTGCCACCAGCAGAGATGGGGAAATTCACAATGAGCAGTTCTTC,CATSRDGEIHNEQFF
TRBJ2-5,.,TRBV7-2,.,TGTGCCAGCAGCTTCCAGGCGTCCACCCAGTACTTC,CASSFQASTQYF
TRBJ2-7,TRBD1,TRBV4-3,few,TGCGCCAGCAGCCACCTCCCGGGACAGTACGAGCAGTACTTC,CASSHLPGQYEQYF
TRBJ1-2,.,TRBV10-3,.,TGTGCCATCAGTGAGCGACAGTACTATGGCTACACCTTC,CAISERQYYGYTF
TRBJ1-1,.,TRBV10-3,many,TGTGCCATCAGTGAGGGCAGGGCTGAAGCTTTCTTT,CAISEGRAEAFF
TRBJ2-1,TRBD2,TRBV4-3,few,TGCGCCAGCCGAACCGGACTAGCGACCAACAATGAGCAGTTCTTC,CASRTGLATNNEQFF